This T cell receptor (beta chain) was recovered during a study of cytomegalovirus exposure and HLA in healthy donors. Study findings and constraints: Association of roughly 18,000 TCR beta sequences with HLA alleles was found at 0.05 false discovery rate in a later analysis.

Amplification used 60 Vbeta primers and 13 Jbeta primers. TCRdb's copy holds only in-frame clones and misses some; the assay was immunoSEQ multiplex PCR. The sample consists of about 120,000 clones, approximately 80% of them appearing once. This clone has just a few counts. What it binds is not known. This TCR derives from a man aged 40-49 years in good health and CMV-seronegative. The specimen sequenced was PBMCs.

The CDR3 region is CASSSTNKNTGELFF. The CDR3 nucleotides are TGCGCCAGCAGCTCGACTAACAAGAACACCGGGGAGCTGTTTTTT. This chain uses TRBV5-1 with TRBJ2-2; D is possibly TRBD2 (5 bases). The germline V and J ends were trimmed by 3 bases and 1 base, with 10 bases remaining between them. CDR3 size: 15 residues. In germline, CDR1 is SGHRS, CDR2 YFSETQ.